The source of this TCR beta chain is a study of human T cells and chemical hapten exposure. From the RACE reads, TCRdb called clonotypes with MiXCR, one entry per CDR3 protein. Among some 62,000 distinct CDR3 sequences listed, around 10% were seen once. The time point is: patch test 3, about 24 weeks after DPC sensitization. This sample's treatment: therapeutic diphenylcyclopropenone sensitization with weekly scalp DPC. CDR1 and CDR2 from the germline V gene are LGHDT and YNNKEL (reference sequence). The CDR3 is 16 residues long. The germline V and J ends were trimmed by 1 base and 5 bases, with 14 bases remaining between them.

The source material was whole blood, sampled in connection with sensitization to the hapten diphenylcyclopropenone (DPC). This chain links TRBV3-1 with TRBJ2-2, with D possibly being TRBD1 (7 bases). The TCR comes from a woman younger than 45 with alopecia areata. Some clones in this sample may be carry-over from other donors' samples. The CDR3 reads CASSQVVQGGTGELFF. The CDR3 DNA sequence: TGTGCCAGCAGCCAAGTCGTTCAGGGGGGAACCGGGGAGCTGTTTTTT.